Below, one T cell receptor (beta chain) is given with its context. The data were obtained in a study of blood T cell repertoires in COVID-19. Trimming at V came to 0 bases and at J to 2 bases, leaving 2 bases not matched to a gene. The CDR3 has 15 amino acids. CDR1 and CDR2 (germline): MGHDK, SYGVNS. Sequencing used immunoSEQ multiplex PCR; TCRdb keeps in-frame clones, though not all of them. Here the sample spans fewer than 500,000 clones, approximately 90% being singletons. The chain is built from TRBV25-1 and TRBJ2-5; TRBD1 agrees at 8 bases. The TCR sequence derives from a man between 18 and 29 years old with COVID-19, enrolled during active disease. Sequenced: peripheral blood. CDR3 protein: CASSEYRGRQETQYF. Written as DNA, the CDR3 is TGTGCCAGCAGTGAATACAGGGGGCGGCAAGAGACCCAGTACTTC. The full variable domain, its missing parts supplied by reference TRBV25-1 and TRBJ2-5, is EADIYQTPRYLVIGTGKKITLECSQTMGHDKMYWYQQDPGMELHLIHYSYGVNSTEKGDLSSESTVSRIRTEHFPLTLESARPSHTSQYLCASSEYRGRQETQYFGPGTRLLVL.